This entry lists 4 T cell receptor beta chains sequenced from one sample in a study of blood T cells in healthy people across ages (dated by TCRdb to the mid-2010s). Library generation was performed with 5' RACE. Sequenced using an Illumina HiSeq 2500. A second PCR of roughly 7 to 11 cycles was performed with a sample-barcoded 5' primer and a J-beta primer mix. TCRdb trimmed public reads at Q25 via fastp, called clones via MiXCR and kept in-frame beta chains. CDR3 protein duplicates are merged, each entry listing the most common genes and DNA. In all, the sample holds approximately 690,000 distinct CDR3 sequences, and 40% to 50% of those were seen once. Approximately 31% of the sample is taken by the ten largest. The sequencing sample was made of blood. These receptors were collected from a man older than 75 in good health.

The chain links TRBV6-5 to TRBJ2-6; no firm D call. Trimming left V 7 bases short and J 0 bases short, with 7 bases between. Germline V gives CDR1 MNHEY, CDR2 SVGAGI. CDR3 size: 14 residues. The CDR3 spells CASNVASGANVLTF. The DNA for the CDR3 is TGTGCCAGCAATGTGGCCTCTGGGGCCAACGTCCTGACTTTC.

The genes are TRBV21-1 and TRBJ2-7; no check of the table's D call, TRBD1, against the DNA was made. TRBV21-1 has pseudogene status. This CDR3 region has 16 residues. The CDR3 bases are TGTGCCAGCAGCAAAAGGAGCAGGGACCCATCCTACGAGCAGTACTTC. It encodes CASSKRSRDPSYEQYF.

The genes are TRBV6-5 and TRBJ2-7; D may be TRBD2 (6 bases). This CDR3 comprises 15 residues. Germline-derived CDR1 and CDR2 are MNHEY and SVGAGI. V lost 2 bases to trimming and J lost 4 bases, with 15 bases between them. The CDR3: CASSYQLAGGYEQYF. The CDR3, as DNA: TGTGCCAGCAGTTACCAACTAGCAGGAGGGTACGAGCAGTACTTC.

Remarks on this clonotype: This may be a read error: a much more frequent sequence differs by one nucleotide. V usage is TRBV10-1 and J usage is TRBJ2-3; D remains unclear. V lost 0 bases to trimming and J lost 5 bases, with 12 bases between them. The CDR3 contains 15 residues. Germline loops: CDR1 WNHNN, CDR2 SYGVQD (reference sequence). Here the CDR3 reads CASSESIDHIDTQYF. For the CDR3, the DNA is TGCGCCAGCAGTGAGTCGATAGACCACATAGATACGCAGTATTTT.